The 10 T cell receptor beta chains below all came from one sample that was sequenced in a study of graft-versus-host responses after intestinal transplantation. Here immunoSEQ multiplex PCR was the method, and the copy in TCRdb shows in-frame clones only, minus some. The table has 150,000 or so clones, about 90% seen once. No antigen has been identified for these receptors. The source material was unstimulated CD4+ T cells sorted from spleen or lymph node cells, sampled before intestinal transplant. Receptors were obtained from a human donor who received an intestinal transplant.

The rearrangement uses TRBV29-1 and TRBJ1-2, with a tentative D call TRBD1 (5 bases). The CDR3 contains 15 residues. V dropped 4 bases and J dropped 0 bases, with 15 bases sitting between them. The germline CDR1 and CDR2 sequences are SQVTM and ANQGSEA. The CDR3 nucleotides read TGCAGCGTTGGGGGGGTTGGATTTTCTAACTATGGCTACACCTTC. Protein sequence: CSVGGVGFSNYGYTF.

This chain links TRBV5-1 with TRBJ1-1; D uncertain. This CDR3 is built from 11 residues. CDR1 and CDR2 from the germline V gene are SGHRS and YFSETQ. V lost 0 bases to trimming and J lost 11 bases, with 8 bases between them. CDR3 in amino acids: CASSLGQEAFF. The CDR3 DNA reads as TGCGCCAGCAGCTTGGGGCAGGAGGCTTTCTTT.

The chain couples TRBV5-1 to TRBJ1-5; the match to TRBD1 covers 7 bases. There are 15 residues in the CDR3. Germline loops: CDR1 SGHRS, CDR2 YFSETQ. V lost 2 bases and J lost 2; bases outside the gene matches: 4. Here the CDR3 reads CASSFTGDGNQPQHF. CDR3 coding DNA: TGCGCCAGCAGCTTTACAGGGGACGGCAATCAGCCCCAGCATTTT.

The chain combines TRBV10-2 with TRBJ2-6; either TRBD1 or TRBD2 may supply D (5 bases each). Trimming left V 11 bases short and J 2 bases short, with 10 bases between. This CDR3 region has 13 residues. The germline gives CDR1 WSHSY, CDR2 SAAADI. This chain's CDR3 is CAGGLTGANVLTF. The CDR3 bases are TGCGCCGGGGGTCTGACTGGGGCCAACGTCCTGACTTTC.

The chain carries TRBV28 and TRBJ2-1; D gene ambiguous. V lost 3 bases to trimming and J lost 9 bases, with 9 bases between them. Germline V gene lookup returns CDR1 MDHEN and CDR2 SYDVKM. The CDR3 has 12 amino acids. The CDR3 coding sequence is TGTGCCAGCAGTTTCCGACTCGGTGAGCAGTTCTTC. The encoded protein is CASSFRLGEQFF.

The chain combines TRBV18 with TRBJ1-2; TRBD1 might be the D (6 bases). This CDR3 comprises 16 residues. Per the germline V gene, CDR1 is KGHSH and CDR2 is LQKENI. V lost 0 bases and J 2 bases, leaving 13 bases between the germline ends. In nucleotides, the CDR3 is TGTGCCAGCTCACCACCGGGCCAGGGGAAGAACTATGGCTACACCTTC. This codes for CASSPPGQGKNYGYTF.

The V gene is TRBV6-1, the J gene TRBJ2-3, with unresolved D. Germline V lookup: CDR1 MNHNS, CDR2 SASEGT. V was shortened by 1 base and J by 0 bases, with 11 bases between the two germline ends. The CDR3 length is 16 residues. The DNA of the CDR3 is TGTGCCAGCAGTGAAGGTCGGGCTATAAGCACAGATACGCAGTATTTT. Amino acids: CASSEGRAISTDTQYF.

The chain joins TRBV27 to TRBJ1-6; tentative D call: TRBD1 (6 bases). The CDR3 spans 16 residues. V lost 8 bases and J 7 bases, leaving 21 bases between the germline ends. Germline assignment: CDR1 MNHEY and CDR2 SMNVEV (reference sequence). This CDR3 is CASLGQGSLGNSPLHF. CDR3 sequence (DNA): TGTGCCAGCCTGGGGCAGGGGAGTTTGGGAAATTCACCCCTCCACTTT.

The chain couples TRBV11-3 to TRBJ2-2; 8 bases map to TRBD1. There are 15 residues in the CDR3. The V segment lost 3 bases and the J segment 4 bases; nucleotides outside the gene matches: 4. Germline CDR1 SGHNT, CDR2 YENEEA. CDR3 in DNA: TGTGCCAGCAGCTTGGACAGGGCCCTCACCGGGGAGCTGTTTTTT. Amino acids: CASSLDRALTGELFF.

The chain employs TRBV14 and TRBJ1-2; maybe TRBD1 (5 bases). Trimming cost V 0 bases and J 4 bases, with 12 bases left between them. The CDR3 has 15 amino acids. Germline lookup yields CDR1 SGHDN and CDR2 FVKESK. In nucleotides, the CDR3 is TGTGCCAGCAGCCAAGATTACGACAGACCCTATGGCTACACCTTC. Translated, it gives CASSQDYDRPYGYTF.